The 16 T cell receptor beta chains presented below share a single source sample, sequenced in a study of vaccination and CD4 T cells after COVID-19. Cultured CD4+ T cell DNA was sequenced using the Oncomine TCR Beta short-read assay. TCRdb redid the calling of the PCR reads with MiXCR, one entry per CDR3 protein. The sample includes 6,500 to 8,500 distinct CDR3 sequences, about 59% of them seen just once. Regarding treatment: approximately 9-day PBMC culture with coronavirus spike peptide pools or control peptides (ViraFEST assay). The antigens of these receptors remain unknown. Material: CD4+ T cells from blood, cultured in vitro. The receptors come from a human donor who had recovered from COVID-19.

This chain links TRBV7-2 with TRBJ2-3; the D gene is possibly TRBD1 (5 bases). CDR1 and CDR2 from the germline V gene are SGHTA and FQGNSA. CDR3 length: 13 amino acids. V gave up 2 bases and J gave up 5 bases, with 8 bases separating them. The CDR3 is CASSLHRQDTQYF. The CDR3 DNA follows: TGTGCCAGCAGCTTACACAGGCAAGATACGCAGTATTTT.

CDR3 in DNA: TGTGCCACCAGTGATAGGGTGGAGCAGTTCTTC. It translates to CATSDRVEQFF. V is TRBV24-1 and J is TRBJ2-1; D not certain. V was trimmed by 3 bases and J by 10 bases, leaving 6 bases between them. The V gene's germline CDR1 is KGHDR and CDR2 SFDVKD. This CDR3 has 11 amino acids.

The V call is TRBV6-1, the J call TRBJ2-1; D is ambiguous. Trimming cost V 2 bases and J 9 bases, with 11 bases left between them. CDR1 is MNHNS and CDR2 is SASEGT in the germline V gene. The CDR3 spans 13 residues. The CDR3, as DNA: TGTGCCAGCAGTGAAAGGCCGAACGCTGAGCAGTTCTTC. Translating it yields CASSERPNAEQFF.

This clonotype has a handful of counts. This chain joins TRBV15 and TRBJ1-6, with 9 bases fitting TRBD1. The germline V gene has CDR1 LNHNV and CDR2 YYDKDF (reference sequence). Trimming took 0 bases from V and 8 from J; bases not matched to a gene: 8. This CDR3 comprises 17 residues. The CDR3 here is CATSRETGGIFDSPLHF. The CDR3 nucleotides are TGTGCCACCAGCAGAGAGACAGGGGGAATTTTTGATTCACCCCTCCACTTT.

This sequence joins TRBV5-6 and TRBJ2-1; no definite D call. In germline, CDR1 is SGHDT, CDR2 YYEEEE. CDR3 length: 15 amino acids. Trimming removed 0 bases at V and 4 bases at J, with 11 bases between. The CDR3 loop is CASSLGGAVYNEQFF. Written as DNA, the CDR3 is TGTGCCAGCAGCTTGGGAGGAGCAGTGTACAATGAGCAGTTCTTC.

V gene TRBV20-1 combines with J gene TRBJ1-1, with 7 bases fitting TRBD1. CDR1 and CDR2 (germline): DFQATT, SNEGSKA (reference sequence). CDR3 length: 12 residues. Unmatched junction bases numbered 3, after V lost 3 bases and J lost 5 bases. The CDR3 reads CSARTGSTEAFF. The CDR3 DNA follows: TGCAGTGCTAGGACAGGGTCTACTGAAGCTTTCTTT.

The CDR3 DNA follows: TGTGCCACCAGTGATTTTGCGCGGGGAACGACAGATACGCAGTATTTT. This translates into CATSDFARGTTDTQYF. The chain links TRBV24-1 to TRBJ2-3, with D possibly TRBD2 on 6 matching bases. The germline V gene has CDR1 KGHDR and CDR2 SFDVKD. The germline V and J ends were trimmed by 1 base and 3 bases, with 13 bases remaining between them. The CDR3 sequence is 16 residues long.

This rearrangement joins TRBV5-1 to TRBJ1-2, with D perhaps matching TRBD1 (5 bases). Germline assignment: CDR1 SGHRS and CDR2 YFSETQ. The CDR3 consists of 16 residues. Trimming stripped 0 bases from V and 3 bases from J, with 15 bases between. CDR3 DNA: TGCGCCAGCAGCTTGGCAACAGGTGGGGTCCACTATGGCTACACCTTC. Amino acids: CASSLATGGVHYGYTF.

This rearrangement joins TRBV10-3 to TRBJ2-3; either TRBD1 or TRBD2 may fit D (5 bases each). This CDR3 is built from 15 residues. Trimming shortened V by 4 bases and J by 3 bases, and 14 bases separated the two germline ends. Germline lookup yields CDR1 ENHRY and CDR2 SYGVKD. The CDR3: CAISGDSWGTDTQYF. Here the CDR3 DNA reads TGTGCCATCAGTGGGGATTCATGGGGGACAGATACGCAGTATTTT.

This clonotype was seen only a few times. The rearrangement joins TRBV6-1 to TRBJ1-5; D not resolved. CDR1 and CDR2 from the germline V gene are MNHNS and SASEGT. The CDR3 totals 15 residues. Trimming cost V 7 bases and J 5 bases, with 18 bases left between them. The CDR3 region has the DNA TGTGCCAGCATAAAAGCCGTTGGGGTCGATCAGCCCCAGCATTTT. Amino acid sequence: CASIKAVGVDQPQHF.

The V call is TRBV5-1, the J call TRBJ1-5; perhaps TRBD1 as D (5 bases). The CDR3 totals 15 residues. Germline V gene sequence: CDR1 SGHRS, CDR2 YFSETQ. The ends were cut back, 0 bases at V and 6 bases at J, with 13 bases in the middle. CDR3 nucleotide sequence: TGCGCCAGCAGCTTGGAACAAGGAGGGACTCAGCCCCAGCATTTT. Translating gives CASSLEQGGTQPQHF.

The chain carries TRBV6-5 and TRBJ2-7; the D gene is possibly TRBD1 (5 bases). CDR1 and CDR2 from the germline V gene are MNHEY and SVGAGI. The CDR3 is 15 amino acids. The ends were cut back, 0 bases at V and 2 bases at J, with 11 bases in the middle. The CDR3 coding sequence is TGTGCCAGCAGTTACTCCCCAGGGTATACCTACGAGCAGTACTTC. Protein: CASSYSPGYTYEQYF.

The V gene is TRBV19, the J gene TRBJ1-5; D is undetermined. Germline values: CDR1 LNHDA, CDR2 SQIVND (reference sequence). V was shortened by 1 base and J by 5 bases, with 6 bases between the two germline ends. The CDR3 is made up of 13 amino acids. Written as DNA, the CDR3 is TGTGCCAGTAGTATAGGGAACTATCAGCCCCAGCATTTT. Translated: CASSIGNYQPQHF.

This chain uses TRBV20-1 with TRBJ1-1; D might be TRBD1 (6 bases). The CDR3 sequence is 12 residues long. V lost 6 bases and J lost 4, with 12 bases in between. The germline V gene encodes CDR1 DFQATT and CDR2 SNEGSKA (reference sequence). The CDR3 coding sequence is TGCAGTGCCCAGGGCAGGGGCACTGAAGCTTTCTTT. Amino acids: CSAQGRGTEAFF.

This clonotype appeared a few times. The CDR3 DNA is TGTGCCAGCAGGGCCCTCGTGGGTAGGAAGAAAAACACTGAAGCTTTCTTT. Its protein is CASRALVGRKKNTEAFF. The V and J genes are TRBV27 and TRBJ1-1; no definite D call. There are 17 residues in the CDR3. Trimming shortened V by 6 bases and J by 2 bases, and 22 bases separated the two germline ends. Germline V gene data show CDR1 as MNHEY and CDR2 as SMNVEV (reference sequence).

The J gene is TRBJ2-4, the V gene TRBV4-3; 8 bases map to TRBD2. V lost 0 bases, J lost 1 base, and 14 bases stayed unmatched. Germline assignment: CDR1 LGHNA and CDR2 YSLEER. The CDR3 spans 20 residues. This CDR3 reads CASSQDFSWREAGAKNIQYF. The CDR3 DNA reads TGCGCCAGCAGCCAAGATTTTTCTTGGCGGGAGGCGGGGGCCAAAAACATTCAGTACTTC.